This T cell receptor (beta chain) emerged from a study of blood T cells in healthy people across ages. Overall study results and limits: Diversity was higher, and naive CD4+ cells more numerous, in long-lived donors than in aged donors.

Trimming cost V 6 bases and J 2 bases, with 13 bases left between them. The CDR3 has 14 amino acids. Germline loops: CDR1 SGHTA, CDR2 FQGNSA. A J-beta primer mix and a sample-barcoded 5' primer were used in a second PCR of roughly 6 to 11 cycles. From the 5' RACE reads, TCRdb called clonotypes with MiXCR, one entry per CDR3 protein. Of about 800,000 distinct CDR3 sequences in the sample, over 45% were seen once. With respect to this clonotype: As yet, its antigen is unknown.

This clonotype was sampled from a man aged 25 to 40 in good health. The chain employs TRBV7-2 and TRBJ2-5, with a possible D match to TRBD1 (6 bases). The sequencing sample was made of blood. CDR3 region: CASSRQQGQETQYF. The CDR3 bases are TGTGCCAGCAGTCGTCAACAGGGACAAGAGACCCAGTACTTC.